This passage covers 10 T cell receptor beta chains from one sample sequenced in a study of CD8 T cells in Susac syndrome. With random hexamers, reverse transcription was performed on about 0.5 to 1 ug of RNA. TCRdb re-called the immunoSEQ multiplex PCR reads through MiXCR, storing one row per CDR3 protein. The profile shows some 80,000 distinct CDR3 sequences, around 94% of them singletons. Sample: CD8+ T cells from PBMCs. These receptors all stem from a human donor in good health.

This clonotype turned up a few times. The rearrangement uses TRBV19 and TRBJ2-1, with D possibly matching TRBD2 (6 bases). The germline V gene encodes CDR1 LNHDA and CDR2 SQIVND (reference sequence). This CDR3 contains 14 residues. V shed 5 bases and J shed 3 bases, with 11 bases lying between them. The CDR3 sequence is CASSAGGDYNEQFF. Here the CDR3 DNA reads TGTGCCAGTAGTGCTGGCGGGGACTACAATGAGCAGTTCTTC.

The V and J genes are TRBV20-1 and TRBJ2-7; D perhaps matches TRBD1 (6 bases). V was pared by 6 bases and J by 2 bases, with 14 bases between. The CDR3 is 13 amino acids. Germline V gene lookup returns CDR1 DFQATT and CDR2 SNEGSKA (reference sequence). The CDR3 DNA reads TGCAGTGCCAGGGGCGAGGACACCTACGAGCAGTACTTC. This gives the protein CSARGEDTYEQYF.

This clonotype was seen just once. The chain has TRBV4-3 and TRBJ1-1; no clear D gene. The CDR3 spans 13 residues. Germline assignment: CDR1 LGHNA and CDR2 YSLEER. V shed 0 bases and J shed 1 base, with 3 bases lying between them. The CDR3 coding sequence is TGCGCCAGCAGCCAAGAACCGAACACTGAAGCTTTCTTT. Its translation is CASSQEPNTEAFF.

About this clonotype: Germline and junction disagree at one end, which may indicate a read error. J is TRBJ2-1 and V is TRBV6-5; unclear D gene. Germline assignment: CDR1 MNHEY and CDR2 SVGAGI. The CDR3 consists of 11 residues. This chain's CDR3 is CASSSFNEQFF. The CDR3 nucleotides read TGTGCCAGCAGTTCCTTCAATGAGCAGTTCTTC.

Here the CDR3 reads CASSLAGNRYNEQFF. In DNA form, the CDR3 reads TGTGCCAGCAGCTTAGCGGGAAACCGCTACAATGAGCAGTTCTTC. The gene calls are TRBV7-8 and TRBJ2-1; D not resolved. Germline CDR1 SGHVS, CDR2 FQNEAQ. The CDR3 is 15 residues long. Trimming shortened V by 0 bases and J by 3 bases, and 9 bases separated the two germline ends.

The V gene is TRBV29-1, the J gene TRBJ2-3; D gene uncertain. This CDR3 has 13 residues. Trimming took 6 bases from V and 0 from J, leaving 10 bases between them. Germline lookup yields CDR1 SQVTM and CDR2 ANQGSEA. The CDR3, as DNA: TGCAGCGTAAACACCTTTAGCACAGATACGCAGTATTTT. Residues: CSVNTFSTDTQYF.

CDR3: CASSAYEGGYLSYNEQFF. The CDR3 DNA is TGTGCCAGCAGTGCTTATGAGGGAGGCTACCTCTCCTACAATGAGCAGTTCTTC. The chain has TRBV6-1 and TRBJ2-1; D is possibly TRBD2 (6 bases). Germline CDR1 and CDR2: MNHNS and SASEGT. V was clipped by 4 bases and J by 0 bases, with 19 bases between them. The CDR3 is 18 residues long.

The chain is built from TRBV6-5 and TRBJ1-2; D not certain. Germline V gene sequence: CDR1 MNHEY, CDR2 SVGAGI. The germline V and J ends were trimmed by 4 bases and 2 bases, with 5 bases remaining between them. The CDR3 has 12 amino acids. CDR3 sequence: CASSSRNYGYTF. CDR3 nucleotides: TGTGCCAGCAGTTCCAGGAACTATGGCTACACCTTC.

This clonotype occurred a few times. The chain joins TRBV13 to TRBJ1-1, with TRBD1 as a possible D gene (5 bases). Deletions cut 5 bases from V and 4 bases from J, with 11 bases between. The germline gives CDR1 PRHDT, CDR2 FYEKMQ (reference sequence). The CDR3 sequence is 13 residues long. The CDR3 loop reads CASSPRGGTEAFF. The CDR3 region has the DNA TGTGCCAGCAGCCCTCGGGGGGGCACTGAAGCTTTCTTT.

The J gene is TRBJ2-5, the V gene TRBV10-3; 12 nucleotides align to TRBD2. The CDR3 runs 16 residues. Looked up from germline, CDR1 is ENHRY and CDR2 is SYGVKD. V shed 8 bases, J shed 1 base, and the junction held 8 bases outside the gene matches. The CDR3 here is CAIGPGLAGTQETQYF. In DNA, the CDR3 is TGTGCCATCGGCCCCGGACTAGCGGGGACCCAAGAGACCCAGTACTTC.